This T cell receptor beta chain was sequenced for a study of blood T cell repertoires in COVID-19. Study-level background: Acute and convalescent COVID-19 samples came from the United States, Italy and Spain.

Produced via immunoSEQ multiplex PCR; TCRdb's table is partial and in-frame only. This table has around 98,000 clones, 70% to 90% appearing once. This clone has just one count. Trimming took 9 bases from V and 4 from J, leaving 12 bases between them. The CDR3 contains 12 residues. Germline V gene lookup returns CDR1 MGHDK and CDR2 SYGVNS. The rearrangement joins TRBV25-1 to TRBJ1-2, with D possibly matching TRBD1 (5 bases). The sequencing input was peripheral blood. This TCR was recovered from a man between 65 and 80 years old with acute or convalescent COVID-19. The CDR3 is CASGQGSYGYTF. In DNA form, the CDR3 reads TGTGCCAGTGGCCAGGGCTCCTATGGCTACACCTTC.